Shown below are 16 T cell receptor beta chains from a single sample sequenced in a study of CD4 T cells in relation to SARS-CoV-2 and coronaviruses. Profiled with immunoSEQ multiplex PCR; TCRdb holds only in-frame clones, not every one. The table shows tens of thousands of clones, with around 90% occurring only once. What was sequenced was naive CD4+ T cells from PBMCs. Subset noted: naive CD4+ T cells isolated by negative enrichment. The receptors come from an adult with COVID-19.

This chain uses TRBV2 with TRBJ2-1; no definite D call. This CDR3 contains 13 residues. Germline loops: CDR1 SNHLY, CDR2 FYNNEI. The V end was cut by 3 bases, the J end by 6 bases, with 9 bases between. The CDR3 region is CASSERRLNEQFF. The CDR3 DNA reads TGTGCCAGCAGTGAGAGGCGGCTCAATGAGCAGTTCTTC.

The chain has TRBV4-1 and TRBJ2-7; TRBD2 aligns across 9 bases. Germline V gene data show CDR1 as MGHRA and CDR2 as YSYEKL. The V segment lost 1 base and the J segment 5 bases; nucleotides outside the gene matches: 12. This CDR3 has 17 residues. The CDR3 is CASSQGFSGRPSHEQYF. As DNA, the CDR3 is TGCGCCAGCAGCCAAGGATTTAGCGGGAGACCTTCCCACGAGCAGTACTTC.

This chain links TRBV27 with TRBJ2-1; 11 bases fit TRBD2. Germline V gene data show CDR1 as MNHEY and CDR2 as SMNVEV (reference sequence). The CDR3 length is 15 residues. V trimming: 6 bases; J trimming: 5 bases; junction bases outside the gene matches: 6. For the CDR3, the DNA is TGTGCCAGCAGGGTAAAACTAGCGGGAGACAATGAGCAGTTCTTC. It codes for CASRVKLAGDNEQFF.

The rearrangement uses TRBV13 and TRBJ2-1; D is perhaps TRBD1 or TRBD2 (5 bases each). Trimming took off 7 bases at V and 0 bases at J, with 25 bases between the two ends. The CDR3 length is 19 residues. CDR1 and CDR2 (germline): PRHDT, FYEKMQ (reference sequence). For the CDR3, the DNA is TGTGCCAGCACCCCTCCCGGGGCAGGCCGGGGAGACTCCTACAATGAGCAGTTCTTC. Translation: CASTPPGAGRGDSYNEQFF.

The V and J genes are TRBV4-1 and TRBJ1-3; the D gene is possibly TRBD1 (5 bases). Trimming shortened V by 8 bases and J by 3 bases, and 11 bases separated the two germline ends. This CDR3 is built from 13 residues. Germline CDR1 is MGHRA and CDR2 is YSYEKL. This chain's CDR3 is CASAGGFGNTIYF. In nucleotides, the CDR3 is TGCGCCAGCGCCGGGGGTTTTGGAAACACCATATATTTT.

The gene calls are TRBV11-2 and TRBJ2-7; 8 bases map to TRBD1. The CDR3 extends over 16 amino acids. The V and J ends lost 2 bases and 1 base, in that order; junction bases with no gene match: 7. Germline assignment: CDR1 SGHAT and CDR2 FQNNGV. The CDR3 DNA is TGTGCCAGCAGCTTACGTGGACAGGGCTCGTCCTACGAGCAGTACTTC. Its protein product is CASSLRGQGSSYEQYF.

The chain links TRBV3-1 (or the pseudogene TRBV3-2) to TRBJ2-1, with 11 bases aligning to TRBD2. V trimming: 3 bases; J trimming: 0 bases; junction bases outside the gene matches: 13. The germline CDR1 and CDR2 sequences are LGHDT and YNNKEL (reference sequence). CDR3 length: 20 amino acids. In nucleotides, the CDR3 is TGTGCCAGCAGCCATTCGGGGACTAGCGGACTATCTAGCTCCTACAATGAGCAGTTCTTC. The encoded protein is CASSHSGTSGLSSSYNEQFF.

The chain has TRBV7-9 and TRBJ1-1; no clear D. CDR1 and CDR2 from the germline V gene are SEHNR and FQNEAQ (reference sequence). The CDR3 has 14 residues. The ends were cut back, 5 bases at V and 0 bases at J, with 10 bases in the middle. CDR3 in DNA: TGTGCCAGCAGCGCGGACGGCATGAACACTGAAGCTTTCTTT. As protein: CASSADGMNTEAFF.

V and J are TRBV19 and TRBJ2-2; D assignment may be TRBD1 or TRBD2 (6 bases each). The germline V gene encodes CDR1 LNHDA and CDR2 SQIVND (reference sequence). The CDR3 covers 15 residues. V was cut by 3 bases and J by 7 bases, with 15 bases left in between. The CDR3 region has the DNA TGTGCCAGTAGTATCACCGGAGGGGGGATCGGGGAGCTGTTTTTT. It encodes CASSITGGGIGELFF.

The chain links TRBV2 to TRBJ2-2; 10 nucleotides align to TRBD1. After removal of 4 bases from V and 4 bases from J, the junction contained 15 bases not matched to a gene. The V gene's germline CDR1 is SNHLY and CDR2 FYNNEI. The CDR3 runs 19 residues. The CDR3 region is CASSGGVGTGVFLTGELFF. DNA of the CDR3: TGTGCCAGCAGTGGAGGAGTTGGGACAGGGGTGTTTCTCACCGGGGAGCTGTTTTTT.

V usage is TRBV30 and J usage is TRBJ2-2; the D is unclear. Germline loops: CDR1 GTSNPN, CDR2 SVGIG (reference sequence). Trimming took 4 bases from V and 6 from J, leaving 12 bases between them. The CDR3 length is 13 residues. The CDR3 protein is CAWNRREAGELFF. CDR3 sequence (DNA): TGTGCCTGGAATCGTCGAGAGGCCGGGGAGCTGTTTTTT. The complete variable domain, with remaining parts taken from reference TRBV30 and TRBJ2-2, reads SQTIHQWPATLVQPVGSPLSLECTVEGTSNPNLYWYRQAAGRGLQLLFYSVGIGQISSEVPQNLSASRPQDRQFILSSKKLLLSDSGFYLCAWNRREAGELFFGEGSRLTVL.

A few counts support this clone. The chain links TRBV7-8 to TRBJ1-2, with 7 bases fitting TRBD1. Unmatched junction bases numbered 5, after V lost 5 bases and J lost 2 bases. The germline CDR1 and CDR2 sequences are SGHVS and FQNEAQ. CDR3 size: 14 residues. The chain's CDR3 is CASSPGGGNYGYTF. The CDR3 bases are TGTGCCAGCAGCCCAGGGGGGGGAAACTATGGCTACACCTTC. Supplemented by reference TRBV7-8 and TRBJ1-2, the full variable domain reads GAGVSQSPRYKVAKRGQDVALRCDPISGHVSLFWYQQALGQGPEFLTYFQNEAQLDKSGLPSDRFFAERPEGSVSTLKIQRTQQEDSAVYLCASSPGGGNYGYTFGSGTRLTVV.

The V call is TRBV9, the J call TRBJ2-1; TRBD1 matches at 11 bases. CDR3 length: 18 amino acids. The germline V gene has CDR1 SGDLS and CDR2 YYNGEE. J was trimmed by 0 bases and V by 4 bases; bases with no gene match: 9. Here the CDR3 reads CASSPDRGQVSSYNEQFF. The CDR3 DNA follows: TGTGCCAGCAGCCCGGACAGGGGGCAGGTGAGCTCCTACAATGAGCAGTTCTTC.

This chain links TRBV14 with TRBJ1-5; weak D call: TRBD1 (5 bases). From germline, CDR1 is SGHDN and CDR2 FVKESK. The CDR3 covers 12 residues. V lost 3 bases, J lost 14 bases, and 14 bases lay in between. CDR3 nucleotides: TGTGCCAGCAGCCAGGTGACAGTCTTTGAGCATTTT. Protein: CASSQVTVFEHF.

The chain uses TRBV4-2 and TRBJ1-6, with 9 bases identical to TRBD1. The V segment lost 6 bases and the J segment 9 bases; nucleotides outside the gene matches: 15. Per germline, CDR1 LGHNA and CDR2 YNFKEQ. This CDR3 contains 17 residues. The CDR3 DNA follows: TGTGCCAGCAGGCCACTAGGAAGGGACAGGGACGGTTCACCCCTCCACTTT. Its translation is CASRPLGRDRDGSPLHF.

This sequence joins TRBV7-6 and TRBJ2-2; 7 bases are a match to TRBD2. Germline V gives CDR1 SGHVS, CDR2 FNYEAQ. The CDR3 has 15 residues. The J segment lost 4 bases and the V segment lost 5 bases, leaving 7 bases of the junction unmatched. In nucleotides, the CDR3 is TGTGCCAGCAGCGCCCTGGGGGGGGTCACCGGGGAGCTGTTTTTT. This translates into CASSALGGVTGELFF.